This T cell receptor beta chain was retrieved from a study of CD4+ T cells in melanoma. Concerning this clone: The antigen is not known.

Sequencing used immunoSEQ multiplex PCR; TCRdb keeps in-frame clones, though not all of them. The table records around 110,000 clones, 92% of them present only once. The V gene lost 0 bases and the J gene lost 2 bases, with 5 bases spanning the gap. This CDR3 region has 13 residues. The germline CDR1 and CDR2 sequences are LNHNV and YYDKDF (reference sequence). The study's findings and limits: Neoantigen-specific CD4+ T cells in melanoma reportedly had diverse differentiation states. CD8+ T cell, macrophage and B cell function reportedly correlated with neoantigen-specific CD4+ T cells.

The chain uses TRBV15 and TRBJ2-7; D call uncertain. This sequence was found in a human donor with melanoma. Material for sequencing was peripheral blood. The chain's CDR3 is CATSRDATYEQYF. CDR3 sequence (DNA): TGTGCCACCAGCAGAGACGCAACCTACGAGCAGTACTTC.